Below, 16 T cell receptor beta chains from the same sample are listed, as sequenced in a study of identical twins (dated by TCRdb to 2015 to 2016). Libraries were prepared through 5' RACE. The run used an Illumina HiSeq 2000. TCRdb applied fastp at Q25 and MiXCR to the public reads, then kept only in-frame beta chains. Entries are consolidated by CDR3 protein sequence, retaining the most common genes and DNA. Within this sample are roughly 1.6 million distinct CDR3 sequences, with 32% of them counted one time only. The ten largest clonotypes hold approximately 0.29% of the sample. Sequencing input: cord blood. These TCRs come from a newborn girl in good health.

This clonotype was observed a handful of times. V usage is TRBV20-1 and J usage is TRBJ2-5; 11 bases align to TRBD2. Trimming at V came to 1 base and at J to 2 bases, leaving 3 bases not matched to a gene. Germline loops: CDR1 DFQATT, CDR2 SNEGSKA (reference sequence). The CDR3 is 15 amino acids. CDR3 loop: CSARGTSGRQETQYF. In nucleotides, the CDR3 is TGCAGTGCTAGAGGGACTAGCGGGCGTCAAGAGACCCAGTACTTC.

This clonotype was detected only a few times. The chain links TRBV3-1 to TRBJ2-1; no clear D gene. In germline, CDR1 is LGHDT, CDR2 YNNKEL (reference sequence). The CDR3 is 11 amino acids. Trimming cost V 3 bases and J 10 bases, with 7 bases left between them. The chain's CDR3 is CASSHSGEQFF. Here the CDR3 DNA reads TGTGCCAGCAGCCACTCCGGGGAGCAGTTCTTC.

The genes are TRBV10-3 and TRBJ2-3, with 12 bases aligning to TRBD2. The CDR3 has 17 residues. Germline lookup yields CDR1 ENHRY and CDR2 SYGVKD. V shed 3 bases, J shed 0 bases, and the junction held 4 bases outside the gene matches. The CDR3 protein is CAISDFGLAGSTDTQYF. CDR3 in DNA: TGTGCCATCAGTGATTTTGGACTAGCGGGAAGCACAGATACGCAGTATTTT.

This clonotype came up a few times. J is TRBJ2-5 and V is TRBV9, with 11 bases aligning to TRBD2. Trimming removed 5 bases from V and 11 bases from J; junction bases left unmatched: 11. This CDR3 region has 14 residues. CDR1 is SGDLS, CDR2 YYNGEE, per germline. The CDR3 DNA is TGTGCCAGCAGACCGGGACTAGCGGACAATGAGCAGTACTTC. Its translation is CASRPGLADNEQYF.

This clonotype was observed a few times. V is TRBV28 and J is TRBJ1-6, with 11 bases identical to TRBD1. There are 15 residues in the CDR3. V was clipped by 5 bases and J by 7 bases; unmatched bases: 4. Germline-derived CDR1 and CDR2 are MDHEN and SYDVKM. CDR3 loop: CASSQRDRGNSPLHF. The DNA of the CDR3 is TGTGCCAGCAGTCAGAGGGACAGGGGGAATTCACCCCTCCACTTT. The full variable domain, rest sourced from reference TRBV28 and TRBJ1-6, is DVKVTQSSRYLVKRTGEKVFLECVQDMDHENMFWYRQDPGLGLRLIYFSYDVKMKEKGDIPEGYSVSREKKERFSLILESASTNQTSMYLCASSQRDRGNSPLHFGNGTRLTVT.

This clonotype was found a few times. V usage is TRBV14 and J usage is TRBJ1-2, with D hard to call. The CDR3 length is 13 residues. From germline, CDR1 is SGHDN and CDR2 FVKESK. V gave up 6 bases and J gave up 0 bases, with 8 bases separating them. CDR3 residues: CASRVTPNYGYTF. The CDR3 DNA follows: TGTGCCAGCAGGGTCACTCCTAACTATGGCTACACCTTC.

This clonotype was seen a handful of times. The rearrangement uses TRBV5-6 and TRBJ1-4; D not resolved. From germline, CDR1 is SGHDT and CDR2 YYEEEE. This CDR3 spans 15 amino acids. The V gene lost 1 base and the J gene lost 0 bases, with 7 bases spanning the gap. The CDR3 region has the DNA TGTGCCAGCAGCTTGTCCCATGCAACTAATGAAAAACTGTTTTTT. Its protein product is CASSLSHATNEKLFF.

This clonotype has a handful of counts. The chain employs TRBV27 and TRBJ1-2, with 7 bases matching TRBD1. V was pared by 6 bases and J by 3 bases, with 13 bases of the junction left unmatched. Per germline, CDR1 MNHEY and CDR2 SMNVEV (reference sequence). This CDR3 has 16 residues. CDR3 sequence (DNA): TGTGCCAGCAGGCGGACAGGAGCAGATTTCCACTATGGCTACACCTTC. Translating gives CASRRTGADFHYGYTF.

CDR3 nucleotides: TGTGCCAGCAGCATCGGGACTAGCGGGGGCTACAATGAGCAGTACTTC. The encoded protein is CASSIGTSGGYNEQYF. The chain has TRBV5-4 and TRBJ2-1, with 14 bases identical to TRBD2. The J call may be in error: the DNA end matches TRBJ2-7 better. The CDR3 sequence is 16 residues long. Germline CDR1 SGHNT, CDR2 YYREEE (reference sequence).

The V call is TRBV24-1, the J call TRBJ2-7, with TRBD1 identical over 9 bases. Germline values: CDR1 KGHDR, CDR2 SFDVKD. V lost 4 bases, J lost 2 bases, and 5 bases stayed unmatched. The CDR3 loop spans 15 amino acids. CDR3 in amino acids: CATSDPRTGAYEQYF. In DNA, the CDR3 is TGTGCCACCAGTGACCCCCGGACAGGGGCCTACGAGCAGTACTTC.

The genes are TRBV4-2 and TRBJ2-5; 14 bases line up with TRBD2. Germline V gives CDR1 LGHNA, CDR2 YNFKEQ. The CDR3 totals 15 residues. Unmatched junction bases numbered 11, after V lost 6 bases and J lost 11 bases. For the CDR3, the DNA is TGTGCCAGCAGACCGGGACTAGCGGGAGTCAATGAGCAGTACTTC. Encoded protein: CASRPGLAGVNEQYF.

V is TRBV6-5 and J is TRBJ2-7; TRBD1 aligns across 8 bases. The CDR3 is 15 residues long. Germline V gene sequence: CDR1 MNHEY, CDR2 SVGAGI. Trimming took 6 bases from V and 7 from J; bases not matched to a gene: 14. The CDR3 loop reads CASSRGRGRSGEQYF. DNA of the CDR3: TGTGCCAGCAGCCGGGGCAGGGGGCGTTCGGGGGAGCAGTACTTC.

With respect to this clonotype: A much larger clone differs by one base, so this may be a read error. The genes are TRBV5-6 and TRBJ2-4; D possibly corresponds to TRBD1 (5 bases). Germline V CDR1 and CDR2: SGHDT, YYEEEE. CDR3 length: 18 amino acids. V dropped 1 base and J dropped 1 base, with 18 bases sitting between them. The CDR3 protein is CASSLYWGIPVAKNIQYF. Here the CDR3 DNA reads TGTGCCAGCAGCTTGTACTGGGGCATTCCGGTGGCCAAAAACATTCAGTACTTC.

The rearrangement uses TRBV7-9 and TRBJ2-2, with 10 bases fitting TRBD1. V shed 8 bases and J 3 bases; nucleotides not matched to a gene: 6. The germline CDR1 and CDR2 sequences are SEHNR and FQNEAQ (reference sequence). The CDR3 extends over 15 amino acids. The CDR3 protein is CASLSGTGDTGELFF. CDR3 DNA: TGTGCCAGCCTATCTGGGACAGGGGACACCGGGGAGCTGTTTTTT. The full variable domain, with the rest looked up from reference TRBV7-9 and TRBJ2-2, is DTGVSQNPRHKITKRGQNVTFRCDPISEHNRLYWYRQTLGQGPEFLTYFQNEAQLEKSRLLSDRFSAERPKGSFSTLEIQRTEQGDSAMYLCASLSGTGDTGELFFGEGSRLTVL.

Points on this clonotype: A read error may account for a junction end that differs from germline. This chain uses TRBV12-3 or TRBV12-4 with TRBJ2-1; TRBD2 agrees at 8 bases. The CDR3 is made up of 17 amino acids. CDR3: CAISLGKAGVMSNEQFF. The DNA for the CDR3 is TGTGCCATCAGTTTAGGGAAAGCGGGAGTAATGTCCAATGAGCAGTTCTTC.

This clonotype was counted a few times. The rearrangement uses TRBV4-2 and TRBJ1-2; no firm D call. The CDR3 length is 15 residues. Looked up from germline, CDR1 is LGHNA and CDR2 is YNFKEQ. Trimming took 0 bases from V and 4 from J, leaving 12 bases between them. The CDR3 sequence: CASSQDRVGFYGYTF. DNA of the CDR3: TGTGCCAGCAGCCAAGACCGGGTGGGATTCTATGGCTACACCTTC.